The T cell receptor (beta chain) described here comes from a study of blood T cell repertoires in COVID-19. Study information: PBMCs, B-cell-depleted T cells, or T cells provided the cDNA or gDNA that made up the material.

Seattle's cohort entered during active infection and was followed longitudinally. Original methodology: Reference gene primer amplification in the assay estimated nucleated cell counts. TCRdb's copy holds only in-frame clones and misses some; the assay was immunoSEQ multiplex PCR. D and trimming were read from the DNA, whereas the V and J calls and clone size are those reported in that table. The table records 350,000 to 400,000 clones, about 86% of them present only once. The sequenced material came from peripheral blood. The sequence was obtained from a woman aged 60-70 years with COVID-19, enrolled during active disease.

CDR3 amino acids: CASSSDRVFLNTEAFF. In DNA, the CDR3 is TGTGCCAGCAGTTCGGACAGGGTGTTCTTGAACACTGAAGCTTTCTTT. The J gene is TRBJ1-1, the V gene TRBV11-2; 8 nucleotides match TRBD1. This CDR3 is built from 16 residues. The ends lost 6 bases at V and 0 bases at J; junction bases unmatched: 9. Germline V gene sequence: CDR1 SGHAT, CDR2 FQNNGV.